Below, one T cell receptor beta chain is given with its context. The antigen remains unidentified. The data were obtained in a study of OX40 agonist ivuxolimab in advanced cancers. The wider study: In this trial design, patients received ivuxolimab intravenously at 0.01 to 10 mg/kg every 2 weeks. Study-level results: At doses 0.1 to 3.0 mg/kg, CD4+ and CD8+ clones expanded.

Only in-frame clones appear in the TCRdb table, and some are missing; sequencing was by immunoSEQ multiplex PCR. The table includes fewer than 45,000 clones, more than 80% detected once. V lost 0 bases to trimming and J lost 6 bases; unmatched junction nucleotides: 1. The CDR3 is 13 residues long. Germline V lookup: CDR1 LNHNV, CDR2 YYDKDF (reference sequence). The clonotype comes from an adult with an advanced solid tumor such as melanoma, head and neck, liver or kidney cancer. The source was CD4+ or CD8+ T cells sorted from blood, collected in a trial of the OX40 agonist ivuxolimab. V is TRBV15 and J is TRBJ1-2; 7 bases map to TRBD1. CDR3 bases: TGTGCCACCAGCAGAGATAGGGGGCATGGCTACACCTTC. Its translation is CATSRDRGHGYTF.